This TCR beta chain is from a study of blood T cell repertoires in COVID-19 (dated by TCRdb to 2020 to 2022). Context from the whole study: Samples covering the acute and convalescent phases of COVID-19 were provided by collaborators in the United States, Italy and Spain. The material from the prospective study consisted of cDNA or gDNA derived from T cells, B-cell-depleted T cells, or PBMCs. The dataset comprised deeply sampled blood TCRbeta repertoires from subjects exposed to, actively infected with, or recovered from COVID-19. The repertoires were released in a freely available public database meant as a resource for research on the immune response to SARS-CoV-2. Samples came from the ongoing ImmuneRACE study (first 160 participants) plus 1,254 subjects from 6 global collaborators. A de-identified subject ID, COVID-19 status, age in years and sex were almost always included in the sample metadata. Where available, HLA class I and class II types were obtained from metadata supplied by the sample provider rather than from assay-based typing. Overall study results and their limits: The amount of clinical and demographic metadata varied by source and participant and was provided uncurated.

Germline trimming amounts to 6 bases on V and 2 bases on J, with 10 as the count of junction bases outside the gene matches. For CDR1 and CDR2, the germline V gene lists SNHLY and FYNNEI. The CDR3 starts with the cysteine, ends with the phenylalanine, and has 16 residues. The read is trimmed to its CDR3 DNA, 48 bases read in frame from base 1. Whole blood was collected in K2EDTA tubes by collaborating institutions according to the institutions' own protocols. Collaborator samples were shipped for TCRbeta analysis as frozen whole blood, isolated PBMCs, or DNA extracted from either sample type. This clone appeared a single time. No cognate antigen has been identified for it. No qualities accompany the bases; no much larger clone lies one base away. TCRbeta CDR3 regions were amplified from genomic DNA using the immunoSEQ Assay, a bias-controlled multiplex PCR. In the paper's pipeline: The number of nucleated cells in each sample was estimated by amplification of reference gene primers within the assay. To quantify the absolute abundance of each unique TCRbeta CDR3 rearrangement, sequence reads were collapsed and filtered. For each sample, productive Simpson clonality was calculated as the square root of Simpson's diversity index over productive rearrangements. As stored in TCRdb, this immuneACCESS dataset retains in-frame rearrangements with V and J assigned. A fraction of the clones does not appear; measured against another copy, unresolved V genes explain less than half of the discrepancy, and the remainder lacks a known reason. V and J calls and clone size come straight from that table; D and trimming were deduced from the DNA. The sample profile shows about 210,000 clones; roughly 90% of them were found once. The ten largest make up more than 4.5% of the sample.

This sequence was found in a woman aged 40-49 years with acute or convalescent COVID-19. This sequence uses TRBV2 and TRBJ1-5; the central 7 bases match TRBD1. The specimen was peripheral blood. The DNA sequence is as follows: TGTGCCAGCAGCCCCTGGGAAGGGGGCGGCAATCAGCCCCAGCATTTT. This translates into CASSPWEGGGNQPQHF.